The 15 T cell receptor beta chains below come from one sample, sequenced in a study of blood T cell repertoires in COVID-19. Sequenced by immunoSEQ multiplex PCR; TCRdb stores in-frame clones only, minus some. The sample contains a few hundred thousand clones, around 90% of which appear only once. Source material: PBMCs or T cells enriched from blood (not recorded which). The receptor source for this set is a woman between 18 and 29 years old who had recovered from COVID-19.

The chain joins TRBV6-5 to TRBJ2-7, with 9 bases lining up with TRBD2. The V gene end was trimmed by 7 bases and the J gene end by 3 bases; junction bases not matched to a gene: 10. In germline, CDR1 is MNHEY, CDR2 SVGAGI. This CDR3 has 15 residues. CDR3 sequence: CASTEERTSVYEQYF. The CDR3, as DNA: TGTGCCAGCACCGAAGAGAGGACTAGCGTCTACGAGCAGTACTTC.

The rearrangement joins TRBV4-1 to TRBJ2-7; D is unclear. The ends were cut back, 4 bases at V and 6 bases at J, with 13 bases in the middle. This CDR3 spans 13 amino acids. The germline V gene has CDR1 MGHRA and CDR2 YSYEKL. CDR3 in amino acids: CASSRGLSPEQYF. For the CDR3, the DNA is TGCGCCAGCAGCCGCGGTCTGAGTCCCGAGCAGTACTTC.

The CDR3 DNA follows: TGTGCCAGCAGCCTGACAGGGGAACCTAACTATGGCTACACCTTC. Amino acid sequence: CASSLTGEPNYGYTF. The V call is TRBV7-8, the J call TRBJ1-2; 8 bases are a match to TRBD1. This CDR3 has 15 residues. The germline V gene encodes CDR1 SGHVS and CDR2 FQNEAQ. Trimming cost V 5 bases and J 0 bases; bases outside gene matches: 5. Supplemented by reference TRBV7-8 and TRBJ1-2, the full variable domain reads GAGVSQSPRYKVAKRGQDVALRCDPISGHVSLFWYQQALGQGPEFLTYFQNEAQLDKSGLPSDRFFAERPEGSVSTLKIQRTQQEDSAVYLCASSLTGEPNYGYTFGSGTRLTVV.

This sequence joins TRBV2 and TRBJ1-2; 7 bases are a match to TRBD1. The CDR3 runs to 15 residues. Germline assignment: CDR1 SNHLY and CDR2 FYNNEI. The junction had 7 bases not matched to a gene; V was cut back by 2 bases and J by 4 bases. For the CDR3, the DNA is TGTGCCAGCAGTGAAAGTGCGACAGGGACCTATGGCTACACCTTC. This sequence encodes CASSESATGTYGYTF.

A single count supports this clone. The chain employs TRBV14 and TRBJ2-1; TRBD2 matches 10 bases. This CDR3 is built from 16 residues. Trimming at V came to 4 bases and at J to 3 bases, leaving 6 bases not matched to a gene. CDR1 and CDR2 (germline): SGHDN, FVKESK. The DNA for the CDR3 is TGTGCCAGCAGCCGAGGACTAGCGGAATACTACAATGAGCAGTTCTTC. Translation: CASSRGLAEYYNEQFF.

This chain connects TRBV7-2 to TRBJ2-1; 7 nucleotides match TRBD1. Germline CDR1 is SGHTA and CDR2 is FQGNSA. The V and J ends lost 5 bases and 8 bases, in that order; junction bases with no gene match: 12. The CDR3 extends over 15 amino acids. The CDR3 DNA sequence: TGTGCCAGCAGCCAAAGACAGGGTTCTCGCGATGAGCAGTTCTTC. Its translation is CASSQRQGSRDEQFF.

The V gene is TRBV2, the J gene TRBJ2-7, with D perhaps TRBD2 (5 bases). The CDR3 totals 15 residues. Germline V CDR1 and CDR2: SNHLY, FYNNEI. The V end was cut by 0 bases, the J end by 6 bases, with 15 bases between. This CDR3 is CASSEARTLDGEQYF. The CDR3 region has the DNA TGTGCCAGCAGTGAAGCCCGGACTCTCGACGGCGAGCAGTACTTC.

The chain joins TRBV28 to TRBJ2-2; a weak D match, TRBD2 (5 bases). Trimming shortened V by 7 bases and J by 6 bases, and 15 bases separated the two germline ends. The length of the CDR3 is 14 residues. In germline, CDR1 is MDHEN, CDR2 SYDVKM. The CDR3 reads CASKRLREAGELFF. In DNA, the CDR3 is TGTGCCAGCAAACGACTGAGGGAAGCCGGGGAGCTGTTTTTT.

This clone was counted a single time. The chain employs TRBV6-2 or TRBV6-3 and TRBJ2-7; D gene uncertain. The CDR3 sequence is 16 residues long. Germline CDR1 MNHEY, CDR2 SVGEGT. Trimming removed 2 bases at V and 3 bases at J, with 17 bases between. The DNA of the CDR3 is TGTGCCAGCAGTTACAAGAGGATAGACGCCCTCTACGAGCAGTACTTC. It is translated as CASSYKRIDALYEQYF.

This chain links TRBV13 with TRBJ1-2; no definite D call. V was shortened by 5 bases and J by 7 bases, with 11 bases between the two germline ends. Per the germline V gene, CDR1 is PRHDT and CDR2 is FYEKMQ (reference sequence). There are 12 residues in the CDR3. CDR3 in amino acids: CASSLNTGGYTF. In DNA form, the CDR3 reads TGTGCCAGCAGCCTAAACACGGGTGGCTACACCTTC.

The chain has TRBV5-4 and TRBJ2-5; 8 bases map to TRBD2. This CDR3 is built from 14 residues. Germline V gene sequence: CDR1 SGHNT, CDR2 YYREEE (reference sequence). J lost 3 bases, V lost 3 bases, and 4 bases had no gene match. The CDR3 spells CASSYGLAKETQYF. In nucleotides, the CDR3 is TGTGCCAGCAGCTACGGACTAGCCAAAGAGACCCAGTACTTC.

V is TRBV7-9 and J is TRBJ1-2, with D possibly matching TRBD1 (5 bases). CDR3 length: 14 residues. V was pared by 4 bases and J by 8 bases, with 17 bases between. Per germline, CDR1 SEHNR and CDR2 FQNEAQ (reference sequence). This CDR3 is CASSSMTDTYGYTF. The CDR3 bases are TGTGCCAGCAGCTCCATGACAGATACTTACGGCTACACCTTC.

The V call is TRBV5-4, the J call TRBJ1-3; unclear D gene. The CDR3 sequence is 15 residues long. V lost 0 bases to trimming and J lost 2 bases, with 9 bases between them. The V gene's germline CDR1 is SGHNT and CDR2 YYREEE (reference sequence). The CDR3, as DNA: TGTGCCAGCAGCTTGGGCGGAGGGACTGGAAACACCATATATTTT. Amino acids: CASSLGGGTGNTIYF.

This clone was observed a few times. This chain links TRBV28 with TRBJ1-6; D remains ambiguous. V was cut by 8 bases and J by 6 bases, with 5 bases left in between. The CDR3 totals 11 residues. Germline-derived CDR1 and CDR2 are MDHEN and SYDVKM. In DNA, the CDR3 is TGTGCCAGCGCCAGTAATTCACCCCTCCACTTT. This translates into CASASNSPLHF.

This clone was counted between two and nine times. The gene calls are TRBV7-8 and TRBJ2-2; tentative D call: TRBD1 (5 bases). The CDR3 has 15 amino acids. The V gene's germline CDR1 is SGHVS and CDR2 FQNEAQ. The germline V and J ends were trimmed by 2 bases and 1 base, with 8 bases remaining between them. CDR3 DNA: TGTGCCAGCAGCTTAAGGGGCCAGAACACCGGGGAGCTGTTTTTT. This gives the protein CASSLRGQNTGELFF.